This is a list of T cell receptor beta chains from one sample in a study of blood T cell repertoires in COVID-19. The assay was immunoSEQ multiplex PCR, and TCRdb's table has in-frame clones only and misses some. This table holds over 250,000 clones, 80% to 95% found once. The source material was peripheral blood. All receptors come from a person between 18 and 35 years old with COVID-19, enrolled during active disease. Each CDR3 is given with its conserved first and last residue.

v_call cdr3_aa
TRBV3-1/TRBV3-2 CASSQDGKGQYEQYF
TRBV24-1 CATSGGRWNEQFF
TRBV2 CASIPPESYEQYF
TRBV7-2 CASSSGLAYEQYF
TRBV3-1/TRBV3-2 CASSQGKLLSYNEQFF
TRBV24-1 CATSDSRHWITGELFF
TRBV7-9 CASSSHPGQGLTNEKLFF
TRBV5-5 CASSWDIISSYEQYF
TRBV7-8 CASSLEGGAGFVTEAFF
TRBV5-1 CASSSLLGREQYF
TRBV28 CASRQGTGNTIYF
TRBV9 CASGSTGGSYEQYF
TRBV5-6 CASSHGLAGGVEQFF
TRBV11-3 CASSLGAGGSYEQYF
TRBV21-1 CASSKGGPDEAFF
TRBV2 CASRTGGYTEAFF
TRBV27 CASSSLGRSYEQYF
TRBV6-4 CASSTGNTGELFF
TRBV2 CASSVRGNTIYF
TRBV10-2 CASSSTENTEAFF
TRBV12-2 CASRAARPPQETQYF
TRBV9 CASSPGLGGQETQYF
TRBV9 CASSSGSGAETQYF
TRBV6-5 CASSYLRGDQPQHF
TRBV14 CASSQDGANREKLFF
TRBV28 CASSSPGQGPPGEPQHF
TRBV10-3 CAISESRGSGNTIYF
TRBV19 CASRGRRMDEQFF
TRBV7-9 CASSLLREVDYGYTF
TRBV2 CASSGWTGGTEAFF
TRBV11-3 CASSLLRWGAYEQYF
TRBV4-3 CASSPGVVSGLGTEAFF
TRBV5-6 CASSGTSALYYEQYF
TRBV7-9 CASSAGQAVYGYTF
TRBV3-1/TRBV3-2 CASSPRSGETQYF
TRBV29-1 CSVEAGTSDTQYF
TRBV7-9 CASGRGNTEAFF
TRBV19 CASLPSGSSYNSPLHF
TRBV11-2 CASTLSGPSPYNEQFF
TRBV10-2 CASSDPGHYYEQYF
TRBV6-5 CASSEGGKQFF
TRBV9 CASSSRDRGMETQYF
TRBV28 CASSPAFYEQYF
TRBV11-2 CASSLGGRSYEQYF
TRBV7-9 CASSRTDRSTPWHTF
TRBV5-6 CASSLGPRSTDTQYF
TRBV9 CASSVAPGGGNTIYF
TRBV2 CASSQGGVSNYEQYF
TRBV7-2 CASSPRGGVVYGYTF
TRBV3-1/TRBV3-2 CASSQEPSGSNYEQYF
TRBV7-2 CASSLVAGEVNEQFF
TRBV20-1 CSASFPPNGYTF
TRBV14 CASSPRQGSYGYTF